A single sample gave rise to the 24 T cell receptor beta chains below, sequenced in a study of T-cell memory formation after mild COVID-19. MiXCR, run by TCRdb on the 5' RACE reads, gives a single entry per CDR3 protein. The profile covers a few hundred thousand distinct CDR3 sequences, with under 25% appearing a single time and around 12% taken by the ten largest. The sequenced sample was PBMCs or a T cell subset sorted from them (not recorded which). These receptors all stem from an adult woman who had mild COVID-19 (a few samples of this study predate the infection). Cell type and time point are not known.

On this clonotype itself: Given a much more abundant clone one base away, this may be a read error. V gene TRBV29-1 combines with J gene TRBJ2-2, with D possibly matching TRBD2 (6 bases). Germline CDR1 reads SQVTM; CDR2 reads ANQGSEA. The CDR3 consists of 14 residues. The V gene lost 4 bases and the J gene lost 2 bases, with 11 bases spanning the gap. CDR3 amino acids: CSVARDSNTGELFF. CDR3 DNA sequence: TGCAGCGTTGCTCGGGACTCTAACACCGGGGAGCTGTTTTTT.

This clonotype was detected many times. J is TRBJ2-1 and V is TRBV18; perhaps D is TRBD1 or TRBD2 (5 bases each). The CDR3 is 15 amino acids. V shed 1 base and J shed 0 bases, with 7 bases lying between them. Germline assignment: CDR1 KGHSH and CDR2 LQKENI. The CDR3 bases are TGTGCCAGCTCACCACGGGGGAGCTCCTACAATGAGCAGTTCTTC. It is translated as CASSPRGSSYNEQFF.

V and J are TRBV5-4 and TRBJ1-2; no reliable D call. Trimming stripped 4 bases from V and 5 bases from J, with 21 bases between. Looked up from germline, CDR1 is SGHNT and CDR2 is YYREEE (reference sequence). There are 16 residues in the CDR3. CDR3 sequence (DNA): TGTGCCAGCAGCCACCTGAGAGGCTCTCAGGAGTATGGCTACACCTTC. Its protein is CASSHLRGSQEYGYTF.

CDR3 residues: CSARDSGLAGSSYNEQFF. The CDR3 bases are TGCAGTGCTAGAGATTCGGGACTAGCGGGGAGCTCCTACAATGAGCAGTTCTTC. This rearrangement joins TRBV20-1 to TRBJ2-1; 13 bases agree with TRBD2. The CDR3 runs 18 residues. V was pared by 0 bases and J by 0 bases, with 5 bases of the junction left unmatched. Germline V gene data show CDR1 as DFQATT and CDR2 as SNEGSKA (reference sequence).

V is TRBV28 and J is TRBJ1-1; D gene unclear. Trimming pared 6 bases from V and 8 bases from J, leaving 16 bases between. This CDR3 is 13 amino acids long. CDR1 is MDHEN and CDR2 is SYDVKM in the germline V gene. CDR3 sequence reads: CASSPQRTPEAFF. The CDR3 coding sequence is TGTGCCAGCAGCCCCCAGCGGACTCCCGAAGCTTTCTTT.

This clonotype was picked up a small number of times. Written as DNA, the CDR3 is TGCAGTGCTAGACCTGGCGCCTATGGCTACACCTTC. Translated: CSARPGAYGYTF. The rearrangement links TRBV20-1 to TRBJ1-2; D unclear. Germline CDR1 is DFQATT and CDR2 is SNEGSKA (reference sequence). V was clipped by 2 bases and J by 4 bases, with 8 bases between them. The CDR3 consists of 12 residues.

This clonotype was counted between two and nine times. The rearrangement joins TRBV23-1 to TRBJ2-7, with no clear D. TRBV23-1 is recorded as an ORF, its role being uncertain. V dropped 7 bases and J dropped 2 bases, with 15 bases sitting between them. This CDR3 has 14 amino acids. The CDR3 protein is CASKFSVKPYEQYF. The CDR3, as DNA: TGCGCCAGCAAATTCAGCGTGAAGCCCTACGAGCAGTACTTC.

The V and J genes are TRBV20-1 and TRBJ2-2; 14 bases map to TRBD2. The CDR3 length is 16 residues. Germline V gene sequence: CDR1 DFQATT, CDR2 SNEGSKA (reference sequence). The J segment lost 4 bases and the V segment lost 5 bases, leaving 6 bases of the junction unmatched. The CDR3 bases are TGCAGTGCTCTTCCGACTAGCGGGGGGGGCACCGGGGAGCTGTTTTTT. It codes for CSALPTSGGGTGELFF.

The J gene is TRBJ2-4, the V gene TRBV14; 12 nucleotides agree with TRBD1. Germline CDR1 reads SGHDN; CDR2 reads FVKESK. There are 17 residues in the CDR3. Germline trimming cut 0 bases from V and 2 bases from J; bases unmatched to any gene: 2. This CDR3 reads CASSQEGDRGPKNIQYF. CDR3 coding DNA: TGTGCCAGCAGCCAAGAGGGGGACAGGGGGCCCAAAAACATTCAGTACTTC.

The chain combines TRBV5-1 with TRBJ1-5; TRBD1 is a possible D gene (5 bases). This CDR3 region has 14 residues. Trimming took off 7 bases at V and 6 bases at J, with 17 bases between the two ends. Germline CDR1 SGHRS, CDR2 YFSETQ. The CDR3 region is CASARGEGTQPQHF. CDR3 nucleotide sequence: TGCGCCAGCGCGAGGGGTGAGGGCACTCAGCCCCAGCATTTT.

The chain has TRBV2 and TRBJ2-5, with D uncertain. Between the trimmed V and J ends, which lost 9 bases and 1 base, there was a span of 12 bases. Germline loops: CDR1 SNHLY, CDR2 FYNNEI. The CDR3 extends over 13 amino acids. CDR3 sequence reads: CASQHRLQETQYF. The DNA of the CDR3 is TGTGCCAGTCAACATCGCCTCCAAGAGACCCAGTACTTC.

This clonotype has only a few counts. This chain uses TRBV20-1 with TRBJ2-7, with TRBD1 identical over 9 bases. Trimming cost V 3 bases and J 7 bases; bases outside gene matches: 4. The CDR3 covers 12 residues. The V gene's germline CDR1 is DFQATT and CDR2 SNEGSKA (reference sequence). The CDR3 region is CSARDRGWEQYF. The DNA of the CDR3 is TGCAGTGCTAGGGACAGGGGTTGGGAGCAGTACTTC.

The table lists this clonotype with many counts. The CDR3 bases are TGTGCCAGCAGCTTACCGGGACAGCCTTACTACACCTTC. Amino acid sequence: CASSLPGQPYYTF. The rearrangement joins TRBV7-9 to TRBJ1-2, with 7 bases aligning to TRBD1. The junction had 7 bases not matched to a gene; V was cut back by 2 bases and J by 10 bases. Germline V lookup: CDR1 SEHNR, CDR2 FQNEAQ (reference sequence). The CDR3 loop spans 13 amino acids.

Only a few counts were recorded for this clonotype. The gene calls are TRBV5-1 and TRBJ2-7; possibly TRBD1 for D (6 bases). This CDR3 is 12 amino acids long. In germline, CDR1 is SGHRS, CDR2 YFSETQ. The V gene lost 7 bases and the J gene lost 3 bases, with 11 bases spanning the gap. DNA of the CDR3: TGCGCCAGCGGGGACACAGACTACGAGCAGTACTTC. It codes for CASGDTDYEQYF.

This clonotype was detected only a few times. The chain employs TRBV12-3 or TRBV12-4 and TRBJ2-1, with TRBD2 matching over 7 bases. This CDR3 contains 15 residues. V shed 2 bases, J shed 5 bases, and the junction held 6 bases outside the gene matches. The CDR3 DNA sequence: TGTGCCAGCAGTTTACGGCTAGCGGCCGACAATGAGCAGTTCTTC. Protein sequence: CASSLRLAADNEQFF.

This clonotype was observed a handful of times. The chain carries TRBV7-6 and TRBJ2-1, with D maybe TRBD1 (5 bases). Trimming removed 1 base from V and 8 bases from J, with 21 bases in between. This CDR3 is built from 17 residues. Per germline, CDR1 SGHVS and CDR2 FNYEAQ. The CDR3 is CASSLGTGYNPFDEQFF. CDR3 DNA: TGTGCCAGCAGCTTAGGTACAGGCTATAACCCATTCGATGAGCAGTTCTTC. Full variable domain (missing parts from reference TRBV7-6 and TRBJ2-1): GAGVSQSPRYKVTKRGQDVALRCDPISGHVSLYWYRQALGQGPEFLTYFNYEAQQDKSGLPNDRFSAERPEGSISTLTIQRTEQRDSAMYRCASSLGTGYNPFDEQFFGPGTRLTVL.

In its sample, this clonotype was seen once. Because the CDR3 is missing its conserved closing phenylalanine or tryptophan, this is likely a read error. The chain has TRBV29-1 and TRBJ2-5; D possibly uses TRBD1 or TRBD2 (5 bases each). This CDR3 has 12 residues. CDR1 SQVTM and CDR2 ANQGSEA come from the germline V gene. Trimming shortened V by 4 bases and J by 5 bases, and 11 bases separated the two germline ends. CDR3 sequence (DNA): TGCAGCGTTGTTCCCGAGGGGGAGACCCAGTACTTA. Its translation is CSVVPEGETQYL.

There are a few counts of this clonotype. Here the CDR3 reads CASSLAGRMGLGSNEQFF. The CDR3 DNA sequence: TGTGCCAGCAGTTTGGCGGGCCGGATGGGACTAGGAAGCAATGAGCAGTTCTTC. This sequence joins TRBV28 and TRBJ2-1; 8 bases are a match to TRBD2. J was trimmed by 6 bases and V by 3 bases; bases with no gene match: 16. Germline CDR1 reads MDHEN; CDR2 reads SYDVKM. The CDR3 has 18 residues.

This clonotype has more than one count but fewer than ten. The chain employs TRBV7-3 and TRBJ1-1; a possible D gene is TRBD1 (5 bases). The V end lost 5 bases, the J end lost 5 bases, and 12 bases lay between the germline ends. Germline CDR1 and CDR2: SGHTA and FQGTGA. The CDR3 consists of 13 residues. DNA for the CDR3: TGTGCCAGCAGCCCGACAGACATGACTGAAGCTTTCTTT. This gives the protein CASSPTDMTEAFF. The entire variable domain, with the rest obtained from reference TRBV7-3 and TRBJ1-1, is as follows: GAGVSQTPSNKVTEKGKYVELRCDPISGHTALYWYRQSLGQGPEFLIYFQGTGAADDSGLPNDRFFAVRPEGSVSTLKIQRTERGDSAVYLCASSPTDMTEAFFGQGTRLTVV.

This clonotype occurred a few times. The rearrangement uses TRBV20-1 and TRBJ2-3; perhaps TRBD2 as D (6 bases). The CDR3 loop spans 15 amino acids. Germline-derived CDR1 and CDR2 are DFQATT and SNEGSKA (reference sequence). The V end was cut by 5 bases, the J end by 0 bases, with 15 bases between. CDR3 sequence: CSALGGGASTDTQYF. The CDR3, as DNA: TGCAGTGCTCTCGGCGGCGGGGCGAGCACAGATACGCAGTATTTT.

This clonotype appeared once. This chain connects TRBV3-1 to TRBJ1-5; D is undetermined. From germline, CDR1 is LGHDT and CDR2 YNNKEL (reference sequence). Trimming shortened V by 1 base and J by 2 bases, and 6 bases separated the two germline ends. This CDR3 is 14 amino acids long. CDR3 DNA: TGTGCCAGCAGCCAAGCGGTACGCAATCAGCCCCAGCATTTT. Its protein is CASSQAVRNQPQHF.

This clonotype has only a few counts. V usage is TRBV18 and J usage is TRBJ1-5; 10 positions agree with TRBD1. The J segment lost 3 bases and the V segment lost 3 bases, leaving 2 bases of the junction unmatched. CDR1 is KGHSH, CDR2 LQKENI, per germline. The CDR3 sequence is 15 residues long. The DNA of the CDR3 is TGTGCCAGCTCACCCGGGACAGGGGTCAATCAGCCCCAGCATTTT. Translated: CASSPGTGVNQPQHF.

The V gene is TRBV3-1, the J gene TRBJ2-7; possibly TRBD1 or TRBD2 for D (5 bases each). Per the germline V gene, CDR1 is LGHDT and CDR2 is YNNKEL (reference sequence). The CDR3 runs 14 residues. Trimming cost V 7 bases and J 2 bases, with 15 bases left between them. The CDR3 sequence is CASITPGPPYEQYF. The CDR3 DNA sequence: TGTGCCAGCATCACGCCGGGACCCCCCTACGAGCAGTACTTC.

In its sample, this clonotype was seen many times. The chain carries TRBV6-2 or TRBV6-3 and TRBJ2-7; 8 bases agree with TRBD1. The CDR3 totals 15 residues. V shed 7 bases and J 0 bases; nucleotides not matched to a gene: 8. Germline lookup yields CDR1 MNHEY and CDR2 SVGEGT. CDR3 bases: TGTGCCAGCACCGTAGATGGGACAGGCTCCTACGAGCAGTACTTC. It codes for CASTVDGTGSYEQYF.